The clone carrying this TCR beta chain was observed a handful of times. The antigen is not known. With 0 bases removed from V and 5 bases from J, the gap between germline ends came to 11 bases. Germline lookup yields CDR1 WNHNN and CDR2 SYGVQD (reference sequence). The CDR3 contains 14 residues. The record originates from a study of CD8 T cells in ankylosing spondylitis. TCRdb independently ran MiXCR on the 5' RACE reads; one entry per CDR3 protein. The profile shows some 220,000 distinct CDR3 sequences, more than 9% of them singletons. General study results and limits: Seemingly distinctive of ankylosing spondylitis blood was a TCR beta motif formed by eight highly homologous variants.

Sample: blood, either unsorted or a sorted T cell fraction (not recorded which). The rearrangement uses TRBV10-1 and TRBJ2-7; tentatively, D is TRBD2 (5 bases). The source of this sequence is a male donor with ankylosing spondylitis or in good health (not recorded which). The CDR3, as DNA: TGCGCCAGCAGTGAGTCGACTTCCGGGGACGAGCAGTACTTC. It yields the protein CASSESTSGDEQYF.